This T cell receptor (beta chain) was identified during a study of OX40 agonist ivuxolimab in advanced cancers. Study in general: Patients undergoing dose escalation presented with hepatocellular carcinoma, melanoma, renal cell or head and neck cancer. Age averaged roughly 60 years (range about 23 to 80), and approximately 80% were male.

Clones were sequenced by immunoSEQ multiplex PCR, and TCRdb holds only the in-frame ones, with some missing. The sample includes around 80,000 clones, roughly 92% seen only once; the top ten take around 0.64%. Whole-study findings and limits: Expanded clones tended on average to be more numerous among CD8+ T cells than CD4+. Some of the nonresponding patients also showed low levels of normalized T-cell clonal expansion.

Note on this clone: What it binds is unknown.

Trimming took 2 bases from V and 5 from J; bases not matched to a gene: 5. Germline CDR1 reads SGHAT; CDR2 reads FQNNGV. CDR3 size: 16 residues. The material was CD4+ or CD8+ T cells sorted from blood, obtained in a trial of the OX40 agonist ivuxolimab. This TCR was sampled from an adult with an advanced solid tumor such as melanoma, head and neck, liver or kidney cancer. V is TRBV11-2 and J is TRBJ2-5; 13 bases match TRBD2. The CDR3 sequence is CASSLRLAGGWETQYF. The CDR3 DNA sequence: TGTGCCAGCAGCTTAAGACTAGCGGGAGGTTGGGAGACCCAGTACTTC.